The rows below give T cell receptor beta chains drawn from one sample of a study of cytomegalovirus exposure and HLA in healthy donors. Assay: immunoSEQ multiplex PCR; the TCRdb copy retains only in-frame clones and omits some. The table records approximately 280,000 clones, roughly 88% of them present only once. Sequencing input: PBMCs. These receptor sequences come from a man in his forties or fifties in good health and CMV-seropositive. The CDR3 runs from the conserved cysteine through the conserved F or W. D genes are given only for firm matches. A clone size is listed for some rows: how often the clone was seen (once, few, many), or a class if it is expanded.

v_gene: TRBV10-3; abundance: NA; d_gene: TRBD2; j_gene: TRBJ2-7; CDR3nt: TGTGCCATCAGTGCCGGACTAGCGGGCTCCTACGAGCAGTACTTC; CDR3aa: CAISAGLAGSYEQYF
v_gene: TRBV7-3; abundance: NA; d_gene: TRBD1; j_gene: TRBJ2-2; CDR3nt: TGTGCCAGCAGCGCTGGACAGGGGGAAACCGGGGAGCTGTTTTTT; CDR3aa: CASSAGQGETGELFF
v_gene: TRBV11-3; abundance: NA; d_gene: TRBD1; j_gene: TRBJ2-7; CDR3nt: TGTGCCAGCAGCCCCCGGGGGGACAGGGACTACGAGCAGTACTTC; CDR3aa: CASSPRGDRDYEQYF
v_gene: TRBV7-9; abundance: few; d_gene: TRBD1; j_gene: TRBJ1-5; CDR3nt: TGTGCCAGCAGCCCAGGGGGGAATCAGCCCCAGCATTTT; CDR3aa: CASSPGGNQPQHF
v_gene: TRBV4-2; abundance: NA; d_gene: TRBD2; j_gene: TRBJ2-2; CDR3nt: TGTGCCAGCAGCCAGGATGGCGGGAGGGCGACCACCGGGGAGCTGTTTTTT; CDR3aa: CASSQDGGRATTGELFF
v_gene: TRBV14; abundance: NA; d_gene: NA; j_gene: TRBJ2-1; CDR3nt: TGTGCCAGCACCCGGACTACCGGCAATGAGCAGTTCTTC; CDR3aa: CASTRTTGNEQFF
v_gene: TRBV10-3; abundance: NA; d_gene: NA; j_gene: TRBJ1-3; CDR3nt: TGTGCCATCAGTGAGTCGCAGGGGTGGAACACCATATATTTT; CDR3aa: CAISESQGWNTIYF
v_gene: TRBV7-2; abundance: NA; d_gene: TRBD1; j_gene: TRBJ2-5; CDR3nt: TGTGCCAGCAGCCGCCGACAGGGGGGTAGAGGAGAGACCCAGTACTTC; CDR3aa: CASSRRQGGRGETQYF
v_gene: TRBV27; abundance: NA; d_gene: TRBD1; j_gene: TRBJ2-2; CDR3nt: TGTGCCAGCAGTTCACTACGGGACAGGCTCAACGGGGAGCTGTTTTTT; CDR3aa: CASSSLRDRLNGELFF
v_gene: TRBV18; abundance: NA; d_gene: NA; j_gene: TRBJ2-3; CDR3nt: TGTGCCAGCTCACCCCGTCCGACAGATACGCAGTATTTT; CDR3aa: CASSPRPTDTQYF
v_gene: TRBV5-7; abundance: NA; d_gene: TRBD1; j_gene: TRBJ2-7; CDR3nt: TGTGCCAGCAGCTTGCCGACAGGGGGCTTCCCCCCACAATGCTACGAGCAGTACTTC; CDR3aa: CASSLPTGGFPPQCYEQYF
v_gene: TRBV11-3; abundance: NA; d_gene: NA; j_gene: TRBJ2-1; CDR3nt: TGTGCCAGCAGCTTAGGAGGCGGGACTTACAATGAGCAGTTCTTC; CDR3aa: CASSLGGGTYNEQFF
v_gene: TRBV28; abundance: NA; d_gene: TRBD2; j_gene: TRBJ2-7; CDR3nt: TGTGCCAGCAGTTTAGGGACTAGCGGGAGTCCTACCTACGAGCAGTACTTC; CDR3aa: CASSLGTSGSPTYEQYF
v_gene: TRBV11-2; abundance: NA; d_gene: NA; j_gene: TRBJ2-7; CDR3nt: TGTGCCAGCAGCTTAGCAGGGGTCACCGAGCAGTACTTC; CDR3aa: CASSLAGVTEQYF
v_gene: TRBV18; abundance: NA; d_gene: TRBD2; j_gene: TRBJ2-1; CDR3nt: TGTGCCAGCTCACCAGGGACTAGCTCCTACAATGAGCAGTTCTTC; CDR3aa: CASSPGTSSYNEQFF
v_gene: TRBV28; abundance: once; d_gene: TRBD1; j_gene: TRBJ2-5; CDR3nt: TGTGCCAGCAGCCCGACAGGGTACGGCGAAGAGACCCAGTACTTC; CDR3aa: CASSPTGYGEETQYF
v_gene: TRBV5-1; abundance: NA; d_gene: NA; j_gene: TRBJ1-5; CDR3nt: TGCGCCAGCAGCCCAGGGTATAGCAATCAGCCCCAGCATTTT; CDR3aa: CASSPGYSNQPQHF
v_gene: TRBV28; abundance: NA; d_gene: NA; j_gene: TRBJ2-5; CDR3nt: TGTGCCAGCAGAACCTCTAGCGCCCAAGAGACCCAGTACTTC; CDR3aa: CASRTSSAQETQYF
v_gene: TRBV5-4; abundance: NA; d_gene: TRBD2; j_gene: TRBJ2-1; CDR3nt: TGTGCCAGCAGCCGGGGACTAGTCGTCCATGAGCAGTTCTTC; CDR3aa: CASSRGLVVHEQFF
v_gene: TRBV6-6; abundance: NA; d_gene: NA; j_gene: TRBJ2-1; CDR3nt: TGTGCCAGCAGTTACCTCCAGAGCGCCGATGAGCAGTTCTTC; CDR3aa: CASSYLQSADEQFF
v_gene: TRBV28; abundance: NA; d_gene: NA; j_gene: TRBJ1-1; CDR3nt: TGTGCCAGCAGCGTAAGTCGGTCCACTGAAGCTTTCTTT; CDR3aa: CASSVSRSTEAFF
v_gene: TRBV4-1; abundance: few; d_gene: NA; j_gene: TRBJ2-7; CDR3nt: TGCGCCAGCAGCCAAGACAGGTGGAACGAGCAGTACTTC; CDR3aa: CASSQDRWNEQYF
v_gene: TRBV6-1; abundance: NA; d_gene: TRBD1; j_gene: TRBJ2-7; CDR3nt: TGTGCCAGCGGCCCATGGACAGGCTACGAGCAGTACTTC; CDR3aa: CASGPWTGYEQYF
v_gene: TRBV28; abundance: NA; d_gene: NA; j_gene: TRBJ1-2; CDR3nt: TGTGCCAGCAGGTTACCAGGAAACTATGGCTACACCTTC; CDR3aa: CASRLPGNYGYTF
v_gene: TRBV28; abundance: NA; d_gene: NA; j_gene: TRBJ1-5; CDR3nt: TGTGCCAGCAGTTTTGGGGCAGTAGGGCTCAATCAGCCCCAGCATTTT; CDR3aa: CASSFGAVGLNQPQHF
v_gene: TRBV7-3; abundance: NA; d_gene: TRBD2; j_gene: TRBJ2-7; CDR3nt: TGTGCCAGCAGCTTAGGGGGAGGGCCGGGTTACGAGCAGTACTTC; CDR3aa: CASSLGGGPGYEQYF
v_gene: TRBV28; abundance: NA; d_gene: NA; j_gene: TRBJ2-1; CDR3nt: TGTGCCAGCAGTTTATTGAGCGGTCGCTCCTACAATGAGCAGTTCTTC; CDR3aa: CASSLLSGRSYNEQFF
v_gene: TRBV5-1; abundance: NA; d_gene: TRBD2; j_gene: TRBJ2-7; CDR3nt: TGCGCCAGCAGCCTAACCGGGACTAGCGGCTCCTACGAGCAGTACTTC; CDR3aa: CASSLTGTSGSYEQYF
v_gene: TRBV29-1; abundance: NA; d_gene: TRBD2; j_gene: TRBJ2-1; CDR3nt: TGCAGCGCCCGGACTAGCGGGAGGTACAATGAGCAGTTCTTC; CDR3aa: CSARTSGRYNEQFF
v_gene: TRBV28; abundance: NA; d_gene: TRBD1; j_gene: TRBJ1-2; CDR3nt: TGTGCCAGCAGCCCAGACAGGGTTGGCTACACCTTC; CDR3aa: CASSPDRVGYTF
v_gene: TRBV28; abundance: NA; d_gene: NA; j_gene: TRBJ2-5; CDR3nt: TGTGCCAGCAGTTTAGAAGGGGCCCAAGAGACCCAGTACTTC; CDR3aa: CASSLEGAQETQYF
v_gene: TRBV5-5; abundance: once; d_gene: NA; j_gene: TRBJ2-1; CDR3nt: TGTGCCAGCACCCCGGGCAGGGTAACCTACAATGAGCAGTTCTTC; CDR3aa: CASTPGRVTYNEQFF
v_gene: TRBV9; abundance: NA; d_gene: TRBD1; j_gene: TRBJ1-1; CDR3nt: TGTGCCAGCAGCGGGGGACAGGGGGCGGGGAACACTGAAGCTTTCTTT; CDR3aa: CASSGGQGAGNTEAFF
v_gene: TRBV6-4; abundance: NA; d_gene: TRBD2; j_gene: TRBJ2-1; CDR3nt: TGTGCCAGCAGTCGTGGACTAGCGGACGAGCAGTTCTTC; CDR3aa: CASSRGLADEQFF
v_gene: TRBV10-3; abundance: few; d_gene: TRBD1; j_gene: TRBJ1-5; CDR3nt: TGTGCCATCAGTGCCCACGACAGGGAAAGCAATCAGCCCCAGCATTTT; CDR3aa: CAISAHDRESNQPQHF
v_gene: TRBV7-2; abundance: NA; d_gene: NA; j_gene: TRBJ2-2; CDR3nt: TGTGCCAGCAGCTTAGGGGCCCGTGAGACCGGGGAGCTGTTTTTT; CDR3aa: CASSLGARETGELFF
v_gene: TRBV19; abundance: NA; d_gene: TRBD1; j_gene: TRBJ2-7; CDR3nt: TGTGCCAGTACCCTGAGGGACAGAAGCCATACCTACGAGCAGTACTTC; CDR3aa: CASTLRDRSHTYEQYF
v_gene: TRBV7-9; abundance: NA; d_gene: NA; j_gene: TRBJ1-5; CDR3nt: TGTTCCAGCAGCTCCTGGGCGGGCCAGCCCCAGCATTTT; CDR3aa: CSSSSWAGQPQHF
v_gene: TRBV7-2; abundance: NA; d_gene: NA; j_gene: TRBJ2-2; CDR3nt: TGTGCCAGCAGCCCAACCGGGACAAGAAACACCGGGGAGCTGTTTTTT; CDR3aa: CASSPTGTRNTGELFF
v_gene: TRBV19; abundance: many; d_gene: TRBD1; j_gene: TRBJ2-1; CDR3nt: TGTGCGTCAAAGGGGGCGTCCTACAATGAGCAGTTCTTC; CDR3aa: CASKGASYNEQFF
v_gene: TRBV19; abundance: few; d_gene: TRBD2; j_gene: TRBJ2-1; CDR3nt: TGTGCCAGTAGTTGGCGGGGGAACTACAATGAGCAGTTCTTC; CDR3aa: CASSWRGNYNEQFF
v_gene: TRBV15; abundance: NA; d_gene: NA; j_gene: TRBJ1-1; CDR3nt: TGTGCCACCAGTCCCCCCTACGCTGAAGCTTTCTTT; CDR3aa: CATSPPYAEAFF
v_gene: TRBV28; abundance: NA; d_gene: TRBD1; j_gene: TRBJ1-4; CDR3nt: TGTGCCAGCAAACAACAGGGGGCGCAGGTTAATGAAAAACTGTTTTTT; CDR3aa: CASKQQGAQVNEKLFF
v_gene: TRBV7-8; abundance: NA; d_gene: NA; j_gene: TRBJ2-7; CDR3nt: TGTGCCAGCAGCCCGGAGGGCGGGATCATCAACGAGCAGTACTTC; CDR3aa: CASSPEGGIINEQYF
v_gene: TRBV28; abundance: NA; d_gene: TRBD2; j_gene: TRBJ2-1; CDR3nt: TGTGCCAGCAGTCCAGGGACTAGCGGGAAACTCAATGAGCAGTTCTTC; CDR3aa: CASSPGTSGKLNEQFF
v_gene: TRBV6-6; abundance: once; d_gene: TRBD1; j_gene: TRBJ1-4; CDR3nt: TGTGCCAGCAGTTACCAGACAGGGTTAAATGAAAAACTGTTTTTT; CDR3aa: CASSYQTGLNEKLFF
v_gene: TRBV4-2; abundance: NA; d_gene: NA; j_gene: TRBJ1-5; CDR3nt: TGTGCCAGCAGCCAAGATGGGAGAGGGAACAATCAGCCCCAGCATTTT; CDR3aa: CASSQDGRGNNQPQHF
v_gene: TRBV7-6; abundance: NA; d_gene: NA; j_gene: TRBJ2-7; CDR3nt: TGTGCCAGCAGCTTAGATGACAGGAGAGCCTACGAGCAGTACTTC; CDR3aa: CASSLDDRRAYEQYF
v_gene: TRBV10-3; abundance: NA; d_gene: NA; j_gene: TRBJ2-1; CDR3nt: TGTGCCATCAGTGGGGGTAGCGGCTACAATGAGCAGTTCTTC; CDR3aa: CAISGGSGYNEQFF
v_gene: TRBV15; abundance: NA; d_gene: TRBD2; j_gene: TRBJ2-5; CDR3nt: TGTGCCACCAGCAGAGAAGAAGCGGGAGGTAGATACCAAGAGACCCAGTACTTC; CDR3aa: CATSREEAGGRYQETQYF
v_gene: TRBV28; abundance: NA; d_gene: TRBD2; j_gene: TRBJ2-1; CDR3nt: TGTGCCAGCAGTTTAAGCGGGAGGGCCAGGAATGAGCAGTTCTTC; CDR3aa: CASSLSGRARNEQFF
v_gene: TRBV2; abundance: NA; d_gene: TRBD1; j_gene: TRBJ2-1; CDR3nt: TGTGCCAGCAGTTACGGGACAGGGGGCTCTAATGAGCAGTTCTTC; CDR3aa: CASSYGTGGSNEQFF
v_gene: TRBV7-9; abundance: NA; d_gene: NA; j_gene: TRBJ2-7; CDR3nt: TGTGCCAGCAGCCCTACAGAAGCCTACGAGCAGTACTTC; CDR3aa: CASSPTEAYEQYF